The 13 T cell receptor beta chains below come from one sample, sequenced in a study of regulatory T cells in long-lasting Graves disease. Described time point: newly diagnosed GD, antithyroid drugs for less than 3 months. There was RNA extracted from PBMCs, and the TCR library was made from it. Assembly of TCR beta libraries relied on iRepertoire HTBI primers together with Arm-PCR of CDR3 regions. One entry per CDR3 protein, called by TCRdb with MiXCR from the multiplex PCR reads. The sample yields about 450,000 distinct CDR3 sequences, around 17% seen once. This same sample was also part of a study on T cells in Graves' hyperthyroidism and ophthalmopathy.

The sequencing used peripheral blood mononuclear cells (PBMCs), collected at new diagnosis, from a patient treated with antithyroid drugs. These receptor sequences come from a woman aged 25 to 39 with Graves disease.

The chain links TRBV10-2 to TRBJ2-2, with D possibly TRBD2 on 6 matching bases. The V and J ends lost 8 bases and 4 bases respectively, with 14 bases between them. Germline V gene lookup returns CDR1 WSHSY and CDR2 SAAADI. This CDR3 is built from 14 residues. CDR3 DNA sequence: TGCGCCAGCCTGAGGGCAGCGGGCACCGGGGAGCTGTTTTTT. This encodes CASLRAAGTGELFF.

The table lists this clonotype with many counts. V and J are TRBV5-4 and TRBJ2-7; 8 bases map to TRBD1. This CDR3 region has 14 residues. The V gene's germline CDR1 is SGHNT and CDR2 YYREEE (reference sequence). J was trimmed by 4 bases and V by 4 bases; bases with no gene match: 7. The CDR3 sequence: CASSQDREIYEQYF. CDR3 nucleotide sequence: TGTGCCAGCAGCCAGGACAGGGAAATTTACGAGCAGTACTTC.

In this sample, this clonotype turned up many times. The chain recombines TRBV11-2 with TRBJ2-3; 7 nucleotides match TRBD1. The germline V gene has CDR1 SGHAT and CDR2 FQNNGV. V shed 5 bases and J 4 bases; nucleotides not matched to a gene: 6. This CDR3 comprises 14 residues. In nucleotides, the CDR3 is TGTGCCAGCAGCCCCACAGGGGTACCAGATACGCAGTATTTT. Translating gives CASSPTGVPDTQYF.

In this sample, this clonotype turned up a few times. The J gene is TRBJ2-3, the V gene TRBV7-9; perhaps TRBD2 as D (6 bases). Germline CDR1 reads SEHNR; CDR2 reads FQNEAQ (reference sequence). The CDR3 is made up of 13 amino acids. The DNA of the CDR3 is TGTGCAACGGTTGGGGGGTCCACAGATACGCAGTATTTT. The encoded protein is CATVGGSTDTQYF.

This clonotype was observed many times. The chain joins TRBV6-1 to TRBJ2-7; 9 nucleotides line up with TRBD2. The V segment lost 7 bases and the J segment 2 bases; nucleotides outside the gene matches: 6. CDR1 and CDR2 from the germline V gene are MNHNS and SASEGT. The CDR3 runs to 14 residues. The CDR3, as DNA: TGTGCCAGCAAAGTGACTAGCGGAACCTACGAGCAGTACTTC. Translated: CASKVTSGTYEQYF.

The rearrangement links TRBV11-2 to TRBJ2-1; 9 bases fit TRBD2. The junction had 15 bases not matched to a gene; V was cut back by 5 bases and J by 4 bases. This CDR3 contains 18 residues. Germline CDR1 reads SGHAT; CDR2 reads FQNNGV. CDR3 sequence reads: CASSQGPLAGGPYNEQFF. Here the CDR3 DNA reads TGTGCCAGCAGCCAAGGTCCTCTGGCGGGAGGGCCGTACAATGAGCAGTTCTTC.

Worth noting for this clonotype: This clone may be a read error of a much larger clone one base away. The chain recombines TRBV5-1 with TRBJ2-1, with D hard to call. This CDR3 spans 12 amino acids. In germline, CDR1 is SGHRS, CDR2 YFSETQ. The chain's CDR3 is CAGSLSRIEQFF. DNA of the CDR3: TGCGCCGGCAGCTTGAGCAGAATCGAGCAGTTCTTC.

The table lists this clonotype with many counts. The chain couples TRBV20-1 to TRBJ2-7, with unresolved D. V lost 0 bases and J 3 bases, leaving 12 bases between the germline ends. This CDR3 contains 14 residues. Germline V gene sequence: CDR1 DFQATT, CDR2 SNEGSKA (reference sequence). The CDR3 region is CSARDQGFSYEQYF. The CDR3 nucleotides read TGCAGTGCTAGAGATCAAGGGTTTAGCTACGAGCAGTACTTC.

This clonotype was observed many times. The chain is built from TRBV9 and TRBJ1-2; D call uncertain. Trimming took 2 bases from V and 4 from J, leaving 18 bases between them. CDR3 length equals 16 residues. Germline values: CDR1 SGDLS, CDR2 YYNGEE. The CDR3 sequence is CASSVSGSAYLYGYTF. For the CDR3, the DNA is TGTGCCAGCAGCGTTAGCGGTTCAGCATACCTCTATGGCTACACCTTC.

This clonotype appeared many times. J is TRBJ2-3 and V is TRBV29-1; D unresolved. The V end was cut by 5 bases, the J end by 0 bases, with 15 bases between. Per the germline V gene, CDR1 is SQVTM and CDR2 is ANQGSEA. The CDR3 totals 15 residues. Written as DNA, the CDR3 is TGCAGCGTTACGGCCAGTCCTGCCAGCACAGATACGCAGTATTTT. Protein sequence: CSVTASPASTDTQYF.

This clonotype came up many times. The chain couples TRBV11-3 to TRBJ2-1; 9 bases align to TRBD2. This CDR3 spans 18 amino acids. The germline V gene encodes CDR1 SGHNT and CDR2 YENEEA. V trimming: 1 base; J trimming: 9 bases; junction bases outside the gene matches: 16. CDR3 bases: TGTGCCAGCAGCTTAGGATCCCTCGGGACTAGCAGGAGCGGTGAGCAGTTCTTC. It specifies CASSLGSLGTSRSGEQFF.

This clonotype has ten or more counts. The chain joins TRBV15 to TRBJ2-5; D not resolved. The germline V and J ends were trimmed by 2 bases and 3 bases, with 13 bases remaining between them. Germline V lookup: CDR1 LNHNV, CDR2 YYDKDF (reference sequence). The CDR3 has 15 amino acids. The CDR3 is CATSRRRQQEETQYF. The CDR3, as DNA: TGTGCCACCAGCAGACGGCGGCAGCAAGAAGAGACCCAGTACTTC.

With respect to this clonotype: Being one base from a much bigger clone, this may be a read error. This sequence joins TRBV9 and TRBJ1-1; maybe TRBD1 (5 bases). The CDR3 spans 13 residues. Germline loops: CDR1 SGDLS, CDR2 YYNGEE. V lost 0 bases and J lost 3, with 6 bases in between. The CDR3 coding sequence is TGTGCCAGCAGCGTAGGGGGGGACACTGAAGCTTTCTTT. Translated, it gives CASSVGGDTEAFF.